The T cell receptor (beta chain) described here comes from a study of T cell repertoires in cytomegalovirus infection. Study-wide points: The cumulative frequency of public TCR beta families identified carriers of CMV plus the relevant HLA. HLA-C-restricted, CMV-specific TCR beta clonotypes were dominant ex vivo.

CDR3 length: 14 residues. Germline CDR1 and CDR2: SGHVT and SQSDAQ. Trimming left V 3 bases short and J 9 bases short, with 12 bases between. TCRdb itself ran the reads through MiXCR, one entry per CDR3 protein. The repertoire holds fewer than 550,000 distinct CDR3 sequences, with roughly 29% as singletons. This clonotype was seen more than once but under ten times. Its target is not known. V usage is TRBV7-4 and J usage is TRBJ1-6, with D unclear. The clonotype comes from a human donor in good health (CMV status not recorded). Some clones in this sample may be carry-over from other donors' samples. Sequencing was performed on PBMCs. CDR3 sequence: CASSFAVEGSPLHF. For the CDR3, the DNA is TGTGCCAGCAGCTTTGCAGTGGAAGGTTCACCCCTCCACTTT.